A selection of T cell receptor beta chains follows, all from one sample in a study of blood T cell repertoires in COVID-19. Here immunoSEQ multiplex PCR was the method, and the copy in TCRdb shows in-frame clones only, minus some. The sample lists 330,000 or so clones; about 87% were seen once. Sample: peripheral blood. The receptors originated from a man under 40 with COVID-19, enrolled during active disease. CDR3s include the opening cysteine and the closing phenylalanine or tryptophan. D genes are given only for firm matches. Expanded clones get a size class; other rows say once, few or many, or leave the size out.

>TRBV4-2|-|-|TRBJ1-2
CASSQDLSYGYGYTF
TGTGCCAGCAGCCAAGATCTTTCCTATGGTTATGGCTACACCTTC
>TRBV13|-|-|TRBJ2-7
CASSLEQGKSYEQYF
TGTGCCAGCAGCTTAGAGCAGGGTAAATCCTACGAGCAGTACTTC
>TRBV9|-|TRBD2|TRBJ2-7
CASSGNTGTSSSYEQYF
TGTGCCAGCAGCGGAAACACCGGGACTAGCTCTTCGTACGAGCAGTACTTC
>TRBV29-1|once|TRBD1|TRBJ1-1
CSVKDRGDREAFF
TGCAGCGTCAAAGACAGGGGGGACCGAGAAGCTTTCTTT
>TRBV11-2|-|-|TRBJ1-2
CASSYKVWEGENYGYTF
TGTGCCAGCAGCTATAAGGTCTGGGAGGGGGAAAACTATGGCTACACCTTC
>TRBV6-5|-|TRBD1|TRBJ1-6
CASKDGTGGRSPLHF
TGTGCCAGCAAAGACGGGACAGGGGGCCGGTCACCCCTCCACTTT
>TRBV7-9|many|-|TRBJ2-6
CASSSPTGDLAGANVLTF
TGTGCCAGCAGCTCCCCGACAGGCGACTTAGCTGGGGCCAACGTCCTGACTTTC
>TRBV6-5|-|-|TRBJ1-1
CASNPDRGTEAFF
TGTGCCAGCAACCCGGACCGGGGGACTGAAGCTTTCTTT
>TRBV12-5|-|-|TRBJ2-5
CASGLIRQVQETQYF
TGTGCTAGTGGTTTGATAAGACAGGTCCAAGAGACCCAGTACTTC
>TRBV9|-|TRBD1|TRBJ2-2
CASSVGAGGDTGELFF
TGTGCCAGCAGCGTAGGTGCAGGGGGCGACACCGGGGAGCTGTTTTTT
>TRBV5-1|few|-|TRBJ2-7
CASSLDRATYEQYF
TGCGCCAGCAGCTTGGACAGGGCTACCTACGAGCAGTACTTC
>TRBV7-3|-|-|TRBJ2-5
CASSLTGGLETQYF
TGTGCCAGCAGCTTAACGGGAGGACTAGAGACCCAGTACTTC
>TRBV12-3/TRBV12-4|-|-|TRBJ1-5
CASSFTGSQPQHF
TGTGCCAGCAGTTTTACGGGTAGTCAGCCCCAGCATTTT
>TRBV18|-|TRBD2|TRBJ2-7
CASAPAGGGAYEQYF
TGTGCCAGCGCTCCGGCGGGAGGAGGAGCCTACGAGCAGTACTTC
>TRBV9|-|-|TRBJ2-5
CASSEDRYQETQYF
TGTGCCAGCAGCGAGGACAGATACCAAGAGACCCAGTACTTC
>TRBV19|-|TRBD1|TRBJ1-3
CASRTGGSPGNTIYF
TGTGCCAGTAGAACAGGGGGGTCCCCTGGAAACACCATATATTTT
>TRBV4-3|-|-|TRBJ1-5
CASSQEGQGPLRGVQHF
TGCGCCAGCAGCCAAGAAGGGCAGGGGCCCCTTCGTGGTGTCCAGCATTTT
>TRBV7-9|-|-|TRBJ1-4
CASSLGSGPPNEKLFF
TGTGCCAGCAGCTTGGGGAGTGGCCCCCCCAATGAAAAACTGTTTTTT
>TRBV14|-|-|TRBJ2-5
CASSQVGGRETQYF
TGTGCCAGCAGCCAAGTCGGAGGGCGGGAGACCCAGTACTTC
>TRBV27|-|-|TRBJ2-3
CASSLRGVLGVSSTDTQYF
TGTGCCAGCAGTTTGCGGGGCGTCTTAGGGGTTTCAAGCACAGATACGCAGTATTTT
>TRBV15|-|-|TRBJ2-7
CATSTTRPSYEQYF
TGTGCCACCAGCACCACTAGGCCCTCCTACGAGCAGTACTTC
>TRBV18|-|TRBD1|TRBJ1-6
CASSPDRFPNYNSPLHF
TGTGCCAGCTCCCCGGACAGGTTCCCAAACTATAATTCACCCCTCCACTTT
>TRBV9|-|TRBD1|TRBJ1-6
CASSVVPGGEGSPLHF
TGTGCCAGCAGCGTAGTTCCAGGGGGCGAAGGTTCACCCCTCCACTTT
>TRBV19|-|TRBD2|TRBJ2-7
CATREGNSYEQYF
TGTGCTACCCGGGAGGGAAACTCCTACGAGCAGTACTTC
>TRBV6-5|once|-|TRBJ1-2
CASSYSGAVDYGYTF
TGTGCCAGCAGTTACTCTGGTGCAGTCGATTATGGCTACACCTTC
>TRBV7-9|-|-|TRBJ1-6
CASSLVPNSPLHF
TGTGCCAGCAGCTTAGTTCCAAATTCACCCCTCCACTTT
>TRBV24-1|-|-|TRBJ1-2
CATQGRYGYTF
TGTGCCACCCAGGGGCGCTATGGCTACACCTTC
>TRBV5-6|-|TRBD1|TRBJ1-4
CASSFRGQGNEKLFF
TGTGCCAGCAGCTTCAGGGGGCAGGGTAATGAAAAACTGTTTTTT
>TRBV4-1|-|-|TRBJ1-1
CASSLQQGTEAFF
TGCGCCAGCAGTCTTCAACAGGGAACTGAAGCTTTCTTT
>TRBV18|few|TRBD2|TRBJ2-2
CASSPFSGRVNTGELFF
TGTGCCAGCTCACCTTTCTCCGGGAGGGTGAACACCGGGGAGCTGTTTTTT
>TRBV7-2|-|TRBD2|TRBJ2-7
CASSLSLGLAGEIPYEQYF
TGTGCCAGCAGCTTATCCTTGGGCCTAGCGGGAGAGATTCCCTACGAGCAGTACTTC
>TRBV5-1|-|-|TRBJ2-7
CASSLAPDTVYEQYF
TGCGCCAGCAGCTTGGCCCCGGACACCGTCTACGAGCAGTACTTC
>TRBV5-8|few|TRBD1|TRBJ2-7
CASRKTGGSYEQYF
TGTGCCAGCAGGAAAACAGGGGGCTCCTACGAGCAGTACTTC
>TRBV30|many|-|TRBJ2-7
CASGGPYEQYF
TGTGCCAGCGGTGGACCCTACGAGCAGTACTTC
>TRBV4-3|-|TRBD2|TRBJ2-7
CASSQRGGDYEQYF
TGCGCCAGCAGCCAAAGGGGAGGGGACTACGAGCAGTACTTC
>TRBV5-1|-|TRBD1|TRBJ2-7
CASSRDRASSYEQYF
TGCGCCAGCAGTCGGGACAGGGCCAGCTCCTACGAGCAGTACTTC